One sample yielded the 15 T cell receptor beta chains listed below, sequenced in a study of monozygotic twins with inflammatory bowel disease (dated by TCRdb to about 2019). Receptor amplification or capture employed 5' RACE. Reads for this sample came from an Illumina HiSeq 2500. TCRdb reprocessed the reads and lists each CDR3 protein sequence as a single entry, with no DNA. The table kept for this sample lists approximately 400,000 distinct CDR3 sequences. 2.4% of the sample comes from the top ten. The sequenced material came from blood. Source of these receptors: a human donor with ulcerative colitis or Crohn's disease, or a healthy co-twin of an affected twin (not recorded which).

The chain uses TRBV13 and TRBJ2-3. The germline gives CDR1 PRHDT, CDR2 FYEKMQ (reference sequence). The CDR3 length is 14 residues. This CDR3 is CASSLFFRADTQYF.

The genes are TRBV25-1 and TRBJ2-5; TCRdb names TRBD2, which stays unverified in the absence of DNA. Germline V gene data show CDR1 as MGHDK and CDR2 as SYGVNS. The CDR3 totals 13 residues. CDR3 in amino acids: CTSSGLGVETQYF.

The chain has TRBV6-1 and TRBJ2-1. The V gene's germline CDR1 is MNHNS and CDR2 SASEGT. The CDR3 is 15 amino acids. CDR3 amino acids: CATRHTSTSYNEQFF.

The chain links TRBV27 to TRBJ2-4; TCRdb proposes TRBD1, but this gene call is untestable without DNA. This CDR3 is built from 14 residues. Per the germline V gene, CDR1 is MNHEY and CDR2 is SMNVEV (reference sequence). This CDR3 reads CASSTGLARNIQYF.

The J gene is TRBJ2-2, the V gene TRBV6-1; TCRdb's D gene call, TRBD2, goes unchecked for lack of DNA. The CDR3 contains 15 residues. Germline V gene sequence: CDR1 MNHNS, CDR2 SASEGT. This CDR3 is CASSRSSGRSGELFF.

This chain links TRBV4-1 with TRBJ2-5; the D call from TCRdb, TRBD1, cannot be confirmed without DNA. CDR1 is MGHRA, CDR2 YSYEKL, per germline. The CDR3 runs 15 residues. The CDR3 loop reads CASSQEGGQQETQYF.

The V and J genes are TRBV5-1 and TRBJ2-3; absent DNA, TCRdb's TRBD1 call cannot be checked. Per germline, CDR1 SGHRS and CDR2 YFSETQ. This CDR3 comprises 16 residues. The CDR3 is CASSYQGPRGKDTQYF.

The rearrangement joins TRBV28 to TRBJ2-2; TCRdb returns TRBD1, unconfirmable since there is no DNA. CDR1 and CDR2 (germline): MDHEN, SYDVKM. The CDR3 is 14 amino acids. CDR3 loop: CASSRTVYTGELFF. Using reference TRBV28 and TRBJ2-2 for the parts outside the CDR3, the full variable domain is DVKVTQSSRYLVKRTGEKVFLECVQDMDHENMFWYRQDPGLGLRLIYFSYDVKMKEKGDIPEGYSVSREKKERFSLILESASTNQTSMYLCASSRTVYTGELFFGEGSRLTVL.

V gene TRBV20-1 combines with J gene TRBJ2-7; without DNA, the TCRdb call of TRBD2 cannot be checked. Germline values: CDR1 DFQATT, CDR2 SNEGSKA (reference sequence). The CDR3 is 14 amino acids. CDR3 loop: CSAKIGPKSYEQYF.

The chain uses TRBV6-5 and TRBJ1-2; TCRdb gives TRBD1 as the D gene, but with no DNA this cannot be confirmed. Germline assignment: CDR1 MNHEY and CDR2 SVGAGI. This CDR3 comprises 13 residues. CDR3 region: CASSRDRVDGYTF.

This chain uses TRBV12-3 or TRBV12-4 with TRBJ2-7; TCRdb picks TRBD2, but there is no DNA to check that call. This CDR3 is built from 14 residues. Here the CDR3 reads CASSPGLARYEQYF.

V gene TRBV5-1 combines with J gene TRBJ2-3; absent DNA, TCRdb's TRBD1 call cannot be checked. CDR1 is SGHRS and CDR2 is YFSETQ in the germline V gene. CDR3 length equals 15 residues. CDR3 loop: CASTYDSALTDTQYF. Together with reference TRBV5-1 and TRBJ2-3, the CDR3 gives the full variable domain: KAGVTQTPRYLIKTRGQQVTLSCSPISGHRSVSWYQQTPGQGLQFLFEYFSETQRNKGNFPGRFSGRQFSNSRSEMNVSTLELGDSALYLCASTYDSALTDTQYFGPGTRLTVL.

The chain couples TRBV20-1 to TRBJ2-6. CDR1 is DFQATT, CDR2 SNEGSKA, per germline (reference sequence). The CDR3 is 12 residues long. The CDR3 spells CSAPDRANVLTF.

The rearrangement links TRBV7-9 to TRBJ2-7; without DNA, the TCRdb call of TRBD1 cannot be checked. Germline V CDR1 and CDR2: SEHNR, FQNEAQ (reference sequence). CDR3 length: 15 amino acids. This CDR3 reads CASSLVGQKVYEQYF.

The chain combines TRBV10-2 with TRBJ1-2; checking the TCRdb D call of TRBD1 is not possible without DNA. The CDR3 covers 12 residues. Germline CDR1 is WSHSY and CDR2 is SAAADI. CDR3 protein: CASRSGAYGYTF.